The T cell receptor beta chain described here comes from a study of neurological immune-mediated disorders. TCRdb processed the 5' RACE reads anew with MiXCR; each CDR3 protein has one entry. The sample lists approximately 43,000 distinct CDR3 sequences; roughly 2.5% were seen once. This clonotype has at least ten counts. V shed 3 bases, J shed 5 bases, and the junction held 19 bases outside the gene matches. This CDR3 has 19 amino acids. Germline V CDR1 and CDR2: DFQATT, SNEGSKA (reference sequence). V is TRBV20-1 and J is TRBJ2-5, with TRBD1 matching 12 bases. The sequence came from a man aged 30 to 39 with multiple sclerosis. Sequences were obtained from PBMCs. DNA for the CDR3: TGCAGTGCTAGGAACACCGGGACAGGGGGCGCCCGTGTAGCGGAGACCCAGTACTTC. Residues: CSARNTGTGGARVAETQYF.